The 16 T cell receptor beta chains in this list originate from one sample, sequenced in a study of blood T cell repertoires in COVID-19 (dated by TCRdb to 2020 to 2022). The library was obtained by the immunoSEQ multiplex PCR assay. Held by TCRdb, this immuneACCESS table contains in-frame sequences only and omits some clones. Under half of the omission traces to an unresolved V gene where checked; the cause of the rest is unknown. The sample records about 250,000 clones, approximately 85% of which are singletons. Of the sample, 0.87% is held by the ten largest clones. Sequenced sample: peripheral blood. These receptors all stem from a human donor with COVID-19, enrolled during active disease. The donor label of this sample is uncertain.

This chain uses TRBV24-1 with TRBJ2-1, with TRBD2 as a possible D gene (7 bases). The germline CDR1 and CDR2 sequences are KGHDR and SFDVKD. The CDR3 consists of 17 residues. Between the trimmed V and J ends, which lost 1 base and 5 bases, there was a span of 17 bases. CDR3 in DNA: TGTGCCACCAGTGATTTCGGGGAGGGTAGGGGGGACAATGAGCAGTTCTTC. Protein: CATSDFGEGRGDNEQFF.

The V call is TRBV28, the J call TRBJ2-1; weak D call: TRBD2 (5 bases). Trimming stripped 2 bases from V and 0 bases from J, with 11 bases between. CDR3 length: 16 amino acids. CDR1 is MDHEN, CDR2 SYDVKM, per germline. DNA of the CDR3: TGTGCCAGCAGTTTACGTAGCGCGAGCTCCTACAATGAGCAGTTCTTC. This sequence encodes CASSLRSASSYNEQFF.

The chain joins TRBV7-2 to TRBJ2-5; 11 bases are shared with TRBD2. Germline CDR1 is SGHTA and CDR2 is FQGNSA. V dropped 5 bases and J dropped 1; count of bases not matched to a gene: 6. This CDR3 region has 16 residues. The CDR3 reads CASSPGLAGLQETQYF. CDR3 coding DNA: TGTGCCAGCAGCCCAGGACTAGCGGGTCTCCAAGAGACCCAGTACTTC.

This chain joins TRBV7-3 and TRBJ1-3; TRBD1 matches at 8 bases. Unmatched junction bases numbered 6, after V lost 5 bases and J lost 0 bases. The CDR3 is 16 residues long. CDR1 and CDR2 (germline): SGHTA, FQGTGA. CDR3 sequence reads: CASSVTGGNSGNTIYF. CDR3 sequence (DNA): TGTGCCAGCAGCGTCACAGGGGGAAACTCTGGAAACACCATATATTTT.

This chain links TRBV12-5 with TRBJ1-6; D is uncertain. Germline V lookup: CDR1 LGHNT, CDR2 FRNRAP. This CDR3 has 15 residues. V gave up 6 bases and J gave up 0 bases, with 9 bases separating them. The CDR3 sequence is CASGSGSSYNSPLHF. Here the CDR3 DNA reads TGTGCTAGTGGGTCGGGTTCCTCCTATAATTCACCCCTCCACTTT.

In its sample, this clone was seen once. This chain connects TRBV5-6 to TRBJ1-2, with 7 bases aligning to TRBD1. Germline trimming cut 5 bases from V and 2 bases from J; bases unmatched to any gene: 6. Germline values: CDR1 SGHDT, CDR2 YYEEEE. The CDR3 sequence is 14 residues long. CDR3 protein: CASRKTGVNYGYTF. CDR3 DNA: TGTGCCAGCAGAAAAACAGGGGTAAACTATGGCTACACCTTC.

J is TRBJ1-5 and V is TRBV6-5; D remains ambiguous. This CDR3 spans 13 amino acids. Deletions cut 8 bases from V and 0 bases from J, with 8 bases between. Germline values: CDR1 MNHEY, CDR2 SVGAGI. The CDR3 bases are TGTGCCAGCGGTCCAGATAGCAATCAGCCCCAGCATTTT. Protein product: CASGPDSNQPQHF.

The rearrangement uses TRBV29-1 and TRBJ2-5; D is possibly TRBD1 (6 bases). Per the germline V gene, CDR1 is SQVTM and CDR2 is ANQGSEA. Trimming shortened V by 5 bases and J by 2 bases, and 12 bases separated the two germline ends. This CDR3 has 13 amino acids. In DNA, the CDR3 is TGCAGCGTTATTGGACAGAGACAAGAGACCCAGTACTTC. This encodes CSVIGQRQETQYF.

The J gene is TRBJ2-1, the V gene TRBV5-1, with D possibly matching TRBD2 (6 bases). This CDR3 has 16 amino acids. V was cut by 3 bases and J by 4 bases, with 17 bases left in between. Germline lookup yields CDR1 SGHRS and CDR2 YFSETQ. DNA of the CDR3: TGCGCCAGCAGCTCTGGACGGGAGCGGATATACAATGAGCAGTTCTTC. Its protein is CASSSGRERIYNEQFF. The full variable domain, with the rest looked up from reference TRBV5-1 and TRBJ2-1, is KAGVTQTPRYLIKTRGQQVTLSCSPISGHRSVSWYQQTPGQGLQFLFEYFSETQRNKGNFPGRFSGRQFSNSRSEMNVSTLELGDSALYLCASSSGRERIYNEQFFGPGTRLTVL.

This clone was seen only once. The gene calls are TRBV28 and TRBJ2-2; 11 bases are a match to TRBD1. Germline CDR1 MDHEN, CDR2 SYDVKM. V shed 4 bases, J shed 6 bases, and the junction held 1 base outside the gene matches. This CDR3 is built from 14 residues. CDR3 amino acids: CASSWTGGAGELFF. The CDR3 nucleotides read TGTGCCAGCAGTTGGACAGGGGGCGCCGGGGAGCTGTTTTTT.

This clone was seen a handful of times. The CDR3 region is CASSFGLPYGYTF. In DNA form, the CDR3 reads TGTGCCAGCAGTTTTGGACTCCCCTATGGCTACACCTTC. The chain recombines TRBV12-3 or TRBV12-4 with TRBJ1-2; no firm D call. Deletions cut 3 bases from V and 4 bases from J, with 9 bases between. This CDR3 comprises 13 residues.

This rearrangement joins TRBV7-9 to TRBJ2-3; 15 bases are shared with TRBD2. CDR3 length equals 16 residues. The J segment lost 6 bases and the V segment lost 1 base, leaving 2 bases of the junction unmatched. CDR1 is SEHNR, CDR2 FQNEAQ, per germline (reference sequence). The CDR3 DNA reads as TGTGCCAGCAGCTTAGGGACTAGCGGGAGGGTGGATACGCAGTATTTT. Translated, it gives CASSLGTSGRVDTQYF.

J is TRBJ1-2 and V is TRBV9, with D tentatively TRBD1 (5 bases). V was trimmed by 3 bases and J by 7 bases, leaving 10 bases between them. The CDR3 loop spans 12 amino acids. Germline-derived CDR1 and CDR2 are SGDLS and YYNGEE. CDR3 protein: CASSAGYLGYTF. CDR3 nucleotides: TGTGCCAGCAGCGCAGGGTATCTTGGCTACACCTTC. The full variable domain, completed using reference TRBV9 and TRBJ1-2, is DSGVTQTPKHLITATGQRVTLRCSPRSGDLSVYWYQQSLDQGLQFLIQYYNGEERAKGNILERFSAQQFPDLHSELNLSSLELGDSALYFCASSAGYLGYTFGSGTRLTVV.

This clone was recorded a few times. The CDR3 DNA sequence: TGTGCCAGCAGCTTCGATAGCGGGAGGGCCAATGAGCAGTTCTTC. Encoded protein: CASSFDSGRANEQFF. The chain has TRBV7-9 and TRBJ2-1; the match to TRBD2 covers 11 bases. This CDR3 has 15 residues. With 3 bases clipped from V and 6 bases from J, the junction kept 4 bases outside the gene matches. Germline CDR1 SEHNR, CDR2 FQNEAQ (reference sequence).

The rearrangement links TRBV6-2 or TRBV6-3 to TRBJ1-3; D may be TRBD1 (5 bases). V lost 0 bases, J lost 0 bases, and 9 bases lay in between. Germline CDR1 MNHEY, CDR2 SVGEGT. CDR3 length equals 16 residues. The CDR3 is CASSYSRQRSGNTIYF. For the CDR3, the DNA is TGTGCCAGCAGTTACTCCCGACAGCGCTCTGGAAACACCATATATTTT.

This clone was seen a handful of times. V usage is TRBV19 and J usage is TRBJ2-1; 15 nucleotides agree with TRBD2. After removal of 6 bases from V and 4 bases from J, the junction contained 1 base not matched to a gene. Germline CDR1 LNHDA, CDR2 SQIVND (reference sequence). This CDR3 has 15 amino acids. CDR3 sequence reads: CASRGTSGRYNEQFF. CDR3 nucleotides: TGTGCCAGTAGGGGGACTAGCGGGAGGTACAATGAGCAGTTCTTC.